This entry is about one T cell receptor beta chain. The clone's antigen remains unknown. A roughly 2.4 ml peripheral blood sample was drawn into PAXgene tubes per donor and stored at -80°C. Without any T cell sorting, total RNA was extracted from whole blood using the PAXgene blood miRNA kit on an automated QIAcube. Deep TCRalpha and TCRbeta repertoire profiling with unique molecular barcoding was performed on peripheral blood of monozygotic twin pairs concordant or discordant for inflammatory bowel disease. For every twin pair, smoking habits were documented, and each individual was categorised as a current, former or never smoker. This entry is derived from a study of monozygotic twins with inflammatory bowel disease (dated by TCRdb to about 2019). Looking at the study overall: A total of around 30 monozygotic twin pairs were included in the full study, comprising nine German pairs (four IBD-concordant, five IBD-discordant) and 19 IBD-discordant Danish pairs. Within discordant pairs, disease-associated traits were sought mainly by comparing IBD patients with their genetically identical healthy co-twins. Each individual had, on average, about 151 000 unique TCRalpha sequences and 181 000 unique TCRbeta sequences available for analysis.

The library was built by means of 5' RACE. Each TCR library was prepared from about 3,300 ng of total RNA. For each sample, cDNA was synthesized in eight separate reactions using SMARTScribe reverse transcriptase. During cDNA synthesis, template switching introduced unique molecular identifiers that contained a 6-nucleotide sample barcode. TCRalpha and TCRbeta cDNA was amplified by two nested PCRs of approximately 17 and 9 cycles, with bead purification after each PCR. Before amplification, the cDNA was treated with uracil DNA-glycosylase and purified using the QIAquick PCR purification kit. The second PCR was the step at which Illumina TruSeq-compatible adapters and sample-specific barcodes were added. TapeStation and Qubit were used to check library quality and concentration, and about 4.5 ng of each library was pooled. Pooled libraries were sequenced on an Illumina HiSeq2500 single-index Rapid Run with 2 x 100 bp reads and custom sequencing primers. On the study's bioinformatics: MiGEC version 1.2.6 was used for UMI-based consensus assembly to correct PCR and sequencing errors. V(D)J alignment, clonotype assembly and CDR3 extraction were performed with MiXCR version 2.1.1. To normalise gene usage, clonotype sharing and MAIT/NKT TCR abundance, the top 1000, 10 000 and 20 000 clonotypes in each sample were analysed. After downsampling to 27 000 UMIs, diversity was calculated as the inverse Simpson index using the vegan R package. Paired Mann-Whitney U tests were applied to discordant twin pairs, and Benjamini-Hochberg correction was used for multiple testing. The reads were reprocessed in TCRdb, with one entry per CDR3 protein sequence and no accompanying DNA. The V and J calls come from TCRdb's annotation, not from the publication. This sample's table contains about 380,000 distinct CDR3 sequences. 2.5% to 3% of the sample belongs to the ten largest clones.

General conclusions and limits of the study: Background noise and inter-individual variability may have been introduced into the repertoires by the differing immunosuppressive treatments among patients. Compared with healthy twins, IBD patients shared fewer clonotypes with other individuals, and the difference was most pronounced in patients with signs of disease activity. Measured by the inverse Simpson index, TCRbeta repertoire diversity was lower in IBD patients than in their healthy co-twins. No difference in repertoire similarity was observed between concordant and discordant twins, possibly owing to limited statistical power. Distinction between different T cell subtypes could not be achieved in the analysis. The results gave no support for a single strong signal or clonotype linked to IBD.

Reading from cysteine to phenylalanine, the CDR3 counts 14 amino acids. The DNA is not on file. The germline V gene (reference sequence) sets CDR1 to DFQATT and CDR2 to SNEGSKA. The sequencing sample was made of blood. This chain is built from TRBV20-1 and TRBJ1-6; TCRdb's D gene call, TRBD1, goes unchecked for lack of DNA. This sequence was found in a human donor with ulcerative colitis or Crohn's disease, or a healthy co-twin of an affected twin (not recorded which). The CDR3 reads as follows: CSAVRDRANSPLHF.